The 19 T cell receptor beta chains in this list originate from one sample, sequenced in a study of blood T cell repertoires in COVID-19. TCRdb's copy holds only in-frame clones and misses some; the assay was immunoSEQ multiplex PCR. The sample has about 250,000 clones, approximately 86% seen once; the top ten hold around 6.4%. Sequences were obtained from peripheral blood. Receptors originate from a woman between 55 and 75 years old with active or convalescent COVID-19.

The V gene is TRBV15, the J gene TRBJ2-7; a possible D gene is TRBD1 (6 bases). Germline loops: CDR1 LNHNV, CDR2 YYDKDF (reference sequence). This CDR3 is 13 amino acids long. Between the trimmed V and J ends, which lost 0 bases and 6 bases, there was a span of 9 bases. CDR3 amino acids: CATSRDVGGEQYV. Here the CDR3 DNA reads TGTGCCACCAGCAGAGATGTAGGGGGCGAGCAGTACGTC.

The rearrangement joins TRBV5-1 to TRBJ1-1; the D gene is possibly TRBD1 (5 bases). Germline V gene data show CDR1 as SGHRS and CDR2 as YFSETQ. The CDR3 is made up of 12 amino acids. The germline V and J ends were trimmed by 7 bases and 3 bases, with 10 bases remaining between them. This CDR3 is CASRKGDTEAFF. CDR3 DNA: TGCGCCAGCCGGAAAGGGGACACTGAAGCTTTCTTT.

The chain couples TRBV2 to TRBJ2-2; D is perhaps TRBD2 (5 bases). V was clipped by 0 bases and J by 2 bases, with 16 bases between them. This CDR3 comprises 18 residues. Germline lookup yields CDR1 SNHLY and CDR2 FYNNEI. The CDR3 protein is CASSEASGGSANTGELFF. CDR3 DNA sequence: TGTGCCAGCAGTGAAGCAAGTGGCGGTAGCGCAAACACCGGGGAGCTGTTTTTT.

The chain links TRBV25-1 to TRBJ1-2; TRBD1 might be the D (6 bases). V gave up 2 bases and J gave up 4 bases, with 8 bases separating them. Germline V gives CDR1 MGHDK, CDR2 SYGVNS. The CDR3 is made up of 13 amino acids. CDR3 in DNA: TGTGCCAGCAGTGAAGGACAGCTCTATGGCTACACCTTC. This translates into CASSEGQLYGYTF.

The chain couples TRBV6-1 to TRBJ1-3; D uncertain. Germline CDR1 is MNHNS and CDR2 is SASEGT. This CDR3 region has 15 residues. Trimming took 2 bases from V and 0 from J, leaving 8 bases between them. The CDR3 region is CASSEQVFSGNTIYF. DNA of the CDR3: TGTGCCAGCAGTGAACAGGTTTTCTCTGGAAACACCATATATTTT.

The chain links TRBV18 to TRBJ2-7; TRBD1 is a possible D gene (5 bases). Germline loops: CDR1 KGHSH, CDR2 LQKENI. V lost 3 bases, J lost 5 bases, and 14 bases lay in between. This CDR3 comprises 14 residues. This CDR3 is CASSPFTGSNEQYV. CDR3 sequence (DNA): TGTGCCAGCTCACCTTTTACAGGTTCGAACGAGCAGTACGTC.

The rearrangement joins TRBV11-3 to TRBJ2-1; 7 nucleotides agree with TRBD2. CDR1 is SGHNT, CDR2 YENEEA, per germline. The length of the CDR3 is 18 residues. Trimming took 5 bases from V and 5 from J; bases not matched to a gene: 18. The CDR3: CASSPGLNSGLVHNEQFF. The CDR3 bases are TGTGCCAGCAGCCCGGGCTTGAATAGCGGGTTGGTCCACAATGAGCAGTTCTTC.

The gene calls are TRBV27 and TRBJ1-2; 9 nucleotides agree with TRBD1. Per the germline V gene, CDR1 is MNHEY and CDR2 is SMNVEV (reference sequence). This CDR3 region has 19 residues. V lost 2 bases and J lost 1; bases outside the gene matches: 14. The CDR3 region is CASSLRLGGTGLLNYGYTF. The CDR3 bases are TGTGCCAGCAGTTTAAGGCTAGGGGGGACAGGGCTGCTTAACTATGGCTACACCTTC.

The V call is TRBV24-1, the J call TRBJ1-5, with 8 positions matching TRBD1. The CDR3 is 17 residues long. CDR1 is KGHDR, CDR2 SFDVKD, per germline. Trimming took 3 bases from V and 3 from J; bases not matched to a gene: 9. The CDR3 here is CATSDPKQGGDNQPQHF. The CDR3 coding sequence is TGTGCCACCAGTGATCCTAAACAGGGGGGAGACAATCAGCCCCAGCATTTT.

To note about this clone: Other nucleotide sequences from this sample produce the same CDR3. The chain employs TRBV18 and TRBJ2-2, with a tentative D call TRBD2 (6 bases). CDR1 and CDR2 from the germline V gene are KGHSH and LQKENI. There are 12 residues in the CDR3. With 6 bases removed from V and 6 bases from J, the gap between germline ends came to 8 bases. This CDR3 reads CASSSGAGELFF. CDR3 sequence (DNA): TGTGCCAGCTCCTCGGGAGCCGGGGAGCTGTTTTTT.

J is TRBJ1-4 and V is TRBV28, with D perhaps matching TRBD1 (5 bases). Germline CDR1 and CDR2: MDHEN and SYDVKM. The CDR3 is 13 amino acids. Trimming cost V 6 bases and J 8 bases, with 13 bases left between them. DNA of the CDR3: TGTGCCAGCAGCCTTGGGGGGTCCGAAAAACTGTTTTTT. It yields the protein CASSLGGSEKLFF. Full variable domain (outside the CDR3, taken from reference TRBV28 and TRBJ1-4): DVKVTQSSRYLVKRTGEKVFLECVQDMDHENMFWYRQDPGLGLRLIYFSYDVKMKEKGDIPEGYSVSREKKERFSLILESASTNQTSMYLCASSLGGSEKLFFGSGTQLSVL.

The CDR3 DNA reads as TGCGCCAGCAGCTTGGAGGACTCTAGGGGCACAGATACGCAGTATTTT. It translates to CASSLEDSRGTDTQYF. V and J are TRBV5-1 and TRBJ2-3; possibly TRBD2 for D (5 bases). The CDR3 is 16 amino acids. Germline V lookup: CDR1 SGHRS, CDR2 YFSETQ. Trimming removed 0 bases at V and 1 base at J, with 12 bases between.

The chain joins TRBV2 to TRBJ1-2; D might be TRBD1 (5 bases). Per germline, CDR1 SNHLY and CDR2 FYNNEI. V lost 6 bases to trimming and J lost 4 bases, with 18 bases between them. The CDR3 is 15 amino acids. Here the CDR3 DNA reads TGTGCCAGCAGCCGAACGGGAGATCAGGGCTATGGCTACACCTTC. Translating it yields CASSRTGDQGYGYTF.

This clone was found once. One junction end does not reproduce the germline sequence, and a read error may be involved. The V call is TRBV29-1, the J call TRBJ2-1; D perhaps matches TRBD2 (5 bases). The CDR3 loop spans 15 amino acids. From germline, CDR1 is SQVTM and CDR2 ANQGSEA. This CDR3 is CSLEGGGASYNEQFF. The CDR3 DNA is TGCAGCCTTGAGGGTGGCGGAGCCTCCTACAATGAGCAGTTCTTC.

V gene TRBV5-1 combines with J gene TRBJ2-3; D may be TRBD1 (6 bases). This CDR3 contains 15 residues. The V gene's germline CDR1 is SGHRS and CDR2 YFSETQ. The ends were cut back, 1 base at V and 1 base at J, with 10 bases in the middle. CDR3 region: CASSLPGAGTDTQYF. The CDR3 DNA reads TGCGCCAGCAGCTTGCCAGGGGCGGGCACAGATACGCAGTATTTT.

This clone was seen once. This sequence joins TRBV29-1 and TRBJ2-7; the D is unclear. The CDR3 is 12 amino acids. The germline V gene encodes CDR1 SQVTM and CDR2 ANQGSEA. V lost 5 bases, J lost 3 bases, and 11 bases lay in between. The CDR3 DNA reads as TGCAGCGTTCAACCAACAAGCTACGAGCAGTACTTC. It specifies CSVQPTSYEQYF.

J is TRBJ2-2 and V is TRBV5-1; possible D gene TRBD1, 6 bases. This CDR3 has 16 residues. The V and J ends lost 0 bases and 7 bases respectively, with 16 bases between them. Germline V gives CDR1 SGHRS, CDR2 YFSETQ. The CDR3 is CASSLAGSGGGGELFF. Written as DNA, the CDR3 is TGCGCCAGCAGCTTGGCCGGTTCTGGGGGCGGCGGGGAGCTGTTTTTT.

CDR3 loop: CASSKRTGINTEAFF. For the CDR3, the DNA is TGTGCCAGCAGCAAGAGGACAGGAATAAACACTGAAGCTTTCTTT. J is TRBJ1-1 and V is TRBV7-9, with 7 bases fitting TRBD1. Germline V CDR1 and CDR2: SEHNR, FQNEAQ (reference sequence). This CDR3 contains 15 residues. Trimming at V came to 5 bases and at J to 2 bases, leaving 8 bases not matched to a gene.

This chain joins TRBV7-8 and TRBJ1-1; the match to TRBD1 covers 7 bases. V shed 5 bases and J 4 bases; nucleotides not matched to a gene: 10. Germline V gene sequence: CDR1 SGHVS, CDR2 FQNEAQ. The CDR3 covers 15 residues. DNA of the CDR3: TGTGCCAGCAGCCCTAGGGGGCTAGGTGGCACTGAAGCTTTCTTT. Translating it yields CASSPRGLGGTEAFF.